What follows are 25 T cell receptor beta chains derived from one specimen sequenced in a study of blood T cell repertoires in COVID-19. Assay: immunoSEQ multiplex PCR; the TCRdb copy retains only in-frame clones and omits some. The sample consists of some 50,000 clones, around 84% of them appearing once. Sequenced input: peripheral blood. The source is a man aged 50 to 59 with active COVID-19.

The chain joins TRBV11-2 to TRBJ2-5, with 9 bases identical to TRBD1. Germline V CDR1 and CDR2: SGHAT, FQNNGV. J gave up 5 bases and V 1 base, and 5 bases lay outside the gene matches. This CDR3 is 15 amino acids long. CDR3 region: CASSLGGTGLETQYF. The CDR3, as DNA: TGTGCCAGCAGCTTAGGGGGGACAGGGCTGGAGACCCAGTACTTC.

This chain joins TRBV18 and TRBJ2-2; D gene unclear. Germline V gene sequence: CDR1 KGHSH, CDR2 LQKENI. Trimming shortened V by 5 bases and J by 3 bases, and 4 bases separated the two germline ends. The CDR3 is 12 residues long. The CDR3 here is CASSFYTGELFF. Written as DNA, the CDR3 is TGTGCCAGCTCATTCTACACCGGGGAGCTGTTTTTT.

The genes are TRBV10-3 and TRBJ2-1; D possibly corresponds to TRBD2 (5 bases). The germline V gene encodes CDR1 ENHRY and CDR2 SYGVKD. This CDR3 is built from 15 residues. Trimming removed 7 bases from V and 5 bases from J, with 18 bases in between. CDR3 nucleotide sequence: TGTGCCATCAATGACCCGGACCGGGGTGACAATGAGCAGTTCTTC. It encodes CAINDPDRGDNEQFF.

The genes are TRBV5-8 and TRBJ2-3; D is perhaps TRBD1 (5 bases). This CDR3 is built from 15 residues. The germline CDR1 and CDR2 sequences are SGHTS and YDEGEE. Trimming removed 4 bases from V and 2 bases from J, with 14 bases in between. CDR3 residues: CASSRIRQFTDTQYF. For the CDR3, the DNA is TGTGCCAGCAGCAGAATCCGACAGTTCACAGATACGCAGTATTTT. The full variable domain, in which reference TRBV5-8 and TRBJ2-3 provide the parts outside the CDR3, is EAGVTQSPTHLIKTRGQQATLRCSPISGHTSVYWYQQALGLGLQFLLWYDEGEERNRGNFPPRFSGRQFPNYSSELNVNALELEDSALYLCASSRIRQFTDTQYFGPGTRLTVL.

Points on this clone: This CDR3 is also generated by other DNA sequences in the sample. The V and J genes are TRBV27 and TRBJ2-3, with a weak D call TRBD2 (7 bases). V lost 2 bases to trimming and J lost 0 bases, with 12 bases between them. Germline lookup yields CDR1 MNHEY and CDR2 SMNVEV (reference sequence). CDR3 length: 16 residues. This CDR3 reads CASSLRGGASTDTQYF. DNA for the CDR3: TGTGCCAGCAGTTTAAGGGGGGGAGCTAGCACAGATACGCAGTATTTT.

The rearrangement joins TRBV28 to TRBJ1-6; D not resolved. The germline CDR1 and CDR2 sequences are MDHEN and SYDVKM. This CDR3 has 17 amino acids. V gave up 6 bases and J gave up 0 bases, with 15 bases separating them. This CDR3 is CASRTHPRHSYNSPLHF. Written as DNA, the CDR3 is TGTGCCAGCAGGACACACCCCAGGCACTCCTATAATTCACCCCTCCACTTT.

The gene calls are TRBV10-3 and TRBJ1-5; D possibly corresponds to TRBD1 (5 bases). Germline V CDR1 and CDR2: ENHRY, SYGVKD. CDR3 size: 15 residues. V lost 4 bases, J lost 1 base, and 11 bases lay in between. The DNA for the CDR3 is TGTGCCATCAGTGGGGGCACGGAGAGCAATCAGCCCCAGCATTTT. Residues: CAISGGTESNQPQHF.

The genes are TRBV5-6 and TRBJ1-6; a weak D match, TRBD1 (6 bases). V lost 4 bases to trimming and J lost 9 bases, with 23 bases between them. The CDR3 is 17 amino acids. Germline-derived CDR1 and CDR2 are SGHDT and YYEEEE. The CDR3 loop reads CASSGRRGLLRPSPLHF. CDR3 nucleotide sequence: TGTGCCAGCAGCGGGCGCAGGGGCCTGCTTCGGCCTTCACCCCTCCACTTT.

The chain links TRBV28 to TRBJ1-6, with 9 bases fitting TRBD1. The germline V gene has CDR1 MDHEN and CDR2 SYDVKM. The CDR3 contains 14 residues. V was clipped by 6 bases and J by 9 bases; unmatched bases: 6. For the CDR3, the DNA is TGTGCCAGCAGGGCCGGACAGGGGCGTTCACCCCTCCACTTT. Protein: CASRAGQGRSPLHF.

This sequence joins TRBV13 and TRBJ1-2, with D unclear. Trimming took 0 bases from V and 7 from J, leaving 18 bases between them. The germline V gene has CDR1 PRHDT and CDR2 FYEKMQ (reference sequence). The CDR3 spans 16 residues. CDR3 coding DNA: TGTGCCAGCAGCTTAGGCCTCGGGTCCGGTAGAGGTGGCTACACCTTC. Protein: CASSLGLGSGRGGYTF.

There are a few counts of this clone. V usage is TRBV6-5 and J usage is TRBJ1-2; D might be TRBD1 (5 bases). The CDR3 extends over 14 amino acids. The V and J ends lost 0 bases and 4 bases respectively, with 9 bases between them. CDR1 is MNHEY, CDR2 SVGAGI, per germline. CDR3 sequence reads: CASSYSEGSYGYTF. The DNA for the CDR3 is TGTGCCAGCAGTTACTCGGAGGGGAGCTATGGCTACACCTTC.

This clone occurred once. The CDR3 loop reads CASSLGQGREQYF. CDR3 coding DNA: TGTGCCAGCAGCCTGGGACAGGGGCGCGAGCAGTACTTC. The chain has TRBV7-2 and TRBJ2-7; 10 bases match TRBD1. V was clipped by 5 bases and J by 6 bases; unmatched bases: 4. The germline V gene encodes CDR1 SGHTA and CDR2 FQGNSA. The CDR3 length is 13 residues.

This clone has just one count. The rearrangement joins TRBV5-5 to TRBJ2-5; 7 bases align to TRBD2. Germline V lookup: CDR1 SGHKS, CDR2 YYEKEE (reference sequence). This CDR3 contains 15 residues. The trim removed 4 bases at V and 7 bases at J, leaving 13 bases unmatched. The CDR3 is CASSQLGSGVRTQYF. DNA for the CDR3: TGTGCCAGCAGCCAGCTGGGGAGCGGGGTACGGACCCAGTACTTC. Full variable domain (remainder filled in from reference TRBV5-5 and TRBJ2-5): DAGVTQSPTHLIKTRGQQVTLRCSPISGHKSVSWYQQVLGQGPQFIFQYYEKEERGRGNFPDRFSARQFPNYSSELNVNALLLGDSALYLCASSQLGSGVRTQYFGPGTRLLVL.

J is TRBJ2-1 and V is TRBV4-3; 8 positions match TRBD2. Germline V gives CDR1 LGHNA, CDR2 YSLEER. V shed 0 bases and J 0 bases; nucleotides not matched to a gene: 4. The CDR3 is made up of 17 amino acids. This CDR3 reads CASSQDGAGGSYNEQFF. The CDR3, as DNA: TGCGCCAGCAGCCAAGATGGGGCGGGGGGCTCCTACAATGAGCAGTTCTTC.

V and J are TRBV11-2 and TRBJ1-1; unclear D gene. V lost 3 bases to trimming and J lost 2 bases, with 7 bases between them. The CDR3 is 13 residues long. Germline V lookup: CDR1 SGHAT, CDR2 FQNNGV. The CDR3, as DNA: TGTGCCAGCAGCTTCACTATAAACACTGAAGCTTTCTTT. Translation: CASSFTINTEAFF.

In nucleotides, the CDR3 is TGTGCCAGCAGCCATACGCCAAGCGGGGGGTTGAATACGCAGTATTTT. Encoded protein: CASSHTPSGGLNTQYF. The rearrangement joins TRBV3-1 (or the pseudogene TRBV3-2) to TRBJ2-3, with 9 nucleotides matching TRBD2. V was clipped by 3 bases and J by 7 bases; unmatched bases: 11. This CDR3 comprises 16 residues. CDR1 is LGHDT, CDR2 YNNKEL, per germline (reference sequence).

The rearrangement joins TRBV28 to TRBJ2-7; 8 positions match TRBD1. CDR1 and CDR2 from the germline V gene are MDHEN and SYDVKM. After removal of 7 bases from V and 2 bases from J, the junction contained 7 bases not matched to a gene. The CDR3 has 14 residues. The CDR3 loop reads CASNPTGGTYEQYF. Written as DNA, the CDR3 is TGTGCCAGCAACCCAACAGGGGGGACCTACGAGCAGTACTTC.

The J gene is TRBJ1-2, the V gene TRBV29-1, with D unresolved. The CDR3 spans 14 residues. V lost 3 bases to trimming and J lost 0 bases, with 11 bases between them. Germline values: CDR1 SQVTM, CDR2 ANQGSEA. The CDR3 region has the DNA TGCAGCGTTGACTCGGACGGGACTAACTATGGCTACACCTTC. As protein: CSVDSDGTNYGYTF.

J is TRBJ2-1 and V is TRBV2; no clear D. Trimming removed 8 bases at V and 6 bases at J, with 8 bases between. Germline V gene sequence: CDR1 SNHLY, CDR2 FYNNEI. The CDR3 sequence is 11 residues long. The CDR3 DNA is TGTGCCAGCCGCTATGGCAATGAGCAGTTCTTC. Its protein product is CASRYGNEQFF.

CDR3 DNA: TGTGCCAGCTCACCAGCCCTGGGGGGGGGCTACGAGCAGTACTTC. It translates to CASSPALGGGYEQYF. This rearrangement joins TRBV18 to TRBJ2-7; TRBD2 matches 7 bases. CDR1 is KGHSH and CDR2 is LQKENI in the germline V gene. This CDR3 spans 15 amino acids. V was clipped by 2 bases and J by 3 bases; unmatched bases: 7. Using reference TRBV18 and TRBJ2-7 for the parts outside the CDR3, the full variable domain is NAGVMQNPRHLVRRRGQEARLRCSPMKGHSHVYWYRQLPEEGLKFMVYLQKENIIDESGMPKERFSAEFPKEGPSILRIQQVVRGDSAAYFCASSPALGGGYEQYFGPGTRLTVT.

V and J are TRBV11-2 and TRBJ2-3; 8 bases are shared with TRBD2. CDR1 SGHAT and CDR2 FQNNGV come from the germline V gene. V shed 1 base and J 5 bases; nucleotides not matched to a gene: 5. This CDR3 comprises 15 residues. The CDR3 sequence is CASSLAGGLGDTQYF. The CDR3 DNA is TGTGCCAGCAGCTTAGCGGGGGGGCTGGGAGATACGCAGTATTTT.

This clone appeared a few times. The CDR3 nucleotides are TGTGCCAGCACCCTCAGGGGGAGCACAGATACGCAGTATTTT. Protein product: CASTLRGSTDTQYF. The V gene is TRBV13, the J gene TRBJ2-3; 7 bases agree with TRBD1. Germline V CDR1 and CDR2: PRHDT, FYEKMQ (reference sequence). This CDR3 contains 14 residues. V lost 7 bases, J lost 0 bases, and 4 bases stayed unmatched.

The chain links TRBV6-2 or TRBV6-3 to TRBJ2-5; the match to TRBD2 covers 12 bases. Germline values: CDR1 MNHEY, CDR2 SVGEGT. The V and J ends lost 0 bases and 1 base, in that order; junction bases with no gene match: 0. The CDR3 is 16 amino acids. This chain's CDR3 is CASSYSTSGSQETQYF. CDR3 sequence (DNA): TGTGCCAGCAGTTACTCGACTAGCGGGAGCCAAGAGACCCAGTACTTC.

The V gene is TRBV19, the J gene TRBJ2-7; 9 bases match TRBD2. V gave up 4 bases and J gave up 3 bases; unmatched junction bases: 7. The germline CDR1 and CDR2 sequences are LNHDA and SQIVND (reference sequence). The CDR3 covers 15 residues. CDR3 residues: CASSTGTSLIYEQYF. Here the CDR3 DNA reads TGTGCCAGTAGTACCGGGACTAGCTTAATCTACGAGCAGTACTTC.

The gene calls are TRBV27 and TRBJ2-7; a possible D gene is TRBD1 (5 bases). The V gene's germline CDR1 is MNHEY and CDR2 SMNVEV (reference sequence). The CDR3 has 14 residues. V dropped 8 bases and J dropped 5 bases, with 19 bases sitting between them. CDR3 residues: CASSRQNDGNEQYF. CDR3 bases: TGTGCCAGCTCCCGACAGAATGACGGAAACGAGCAGTACTTC.